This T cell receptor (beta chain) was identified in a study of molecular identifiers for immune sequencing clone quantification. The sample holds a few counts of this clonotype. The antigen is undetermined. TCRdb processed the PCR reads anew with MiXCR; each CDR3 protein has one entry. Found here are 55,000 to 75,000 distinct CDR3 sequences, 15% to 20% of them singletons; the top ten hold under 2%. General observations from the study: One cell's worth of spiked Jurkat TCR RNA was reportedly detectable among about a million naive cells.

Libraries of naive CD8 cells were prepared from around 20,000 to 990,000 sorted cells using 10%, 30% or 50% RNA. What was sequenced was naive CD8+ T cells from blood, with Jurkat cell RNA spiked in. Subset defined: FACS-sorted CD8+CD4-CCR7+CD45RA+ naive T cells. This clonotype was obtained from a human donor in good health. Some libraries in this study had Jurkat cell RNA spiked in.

The CDR3: CASSVFGRELRNEQFF. DNA for the CDR3: TGTGCCAGCAGCGTGTTTGGGCGGGAGTTAAGGAATGAGCAGTTCTTC. The chain combines TRBV7-2 with TRBJ2-1, with 7 positions matching TRBD2. The CDR3 is 16 residues long. J was trimmed by 7 bases and V by 5 bases; bases with no gene match: 14. CDR1 is SGHTA, CDR2 FQGNSA, per germline.